These T cell receptor beta chains were read from a single sample in a study of cytomegalovirus exposure and HLA in healthy donors. Sequencing was performed with immunoSEQ multiplex PCR; in TCRdb, only in-frame clones are kept and a portion is missing. The data show 100,000 or so clones, 13% to 15% seen once. Sequencing was carried out using PBMCs. The origin of the receptors is a female donor in good health and CMV-seronegative. CDR3s include the opening cysteine and the closing phenylalanine or tryptophan. Fields, in order: CDR3 DNA, CDR3 protein, clone size, V gene, D gene, J gene. A D gene is named only where the DNA matches it firmly. Clone sizes are given selectively: once, few, many, or a class where the clone is expanded.

DNA: TGTGCCAGCAGGTTTATGGGAGACACTGAAGCTTTCTTT
CDR3: CASRFMGDTEAFF
size: .
V: TRBV2
D: .
J: TRBJ1-1

DNA: TGCGCCAGCGCCGCCGTACAGGGGAGGAAGGGAGAGACCCAGTACTTC
CDR3: CASAAVQGRKGETQYF
size: .
V: TRBV4-1
D: .
J: TRBJ2-5

DNA: TGTGCCACCAGCACGAGGGACTCCTACGAGCAGTACTTC
CDR3: CATSTRDSYEQYF
size: .
V: TRBV15
D: .
J: TRBJ2-7

DNA: TGTGCCAGCAGCTTAGACTGGGGCCTGAGGGGGCCGGGCGAGCAGTACTTC
CDR3: CASSLDWGLRGPGEQYF
size: .
V: TRBV7-8
D: TRBD1
J: TRBJ2-7

DNA: TGTGCCACCAGCAGGGGGCGGAACGGGGGCTACAATGAGCAGTTCTTC
CDR3: CATSRGRNGGYNEQFF
size: .
V: TRBV15
D: .
J: TRBJ2-1

DNA: TGTGCCAGCAGCTTATCAGTGAACACTGAAGCTTTCTTT
CDR3: CASSLSVNTEAFF
size: few
V: TRBV7-6
D: .
J: TRBJ1-1

DNA: TGCGCCAGCAGCTTGTCACAGGGGGTCACCGGGGAGCTGTTTTTT
CDR3: CASSLSQGVTGELFF
size: few
V: TRBV5-1
D: TRBD1
J: TRBJ2-2

DNA: TGTGCCAGCAGCGTAGACACAGTCCAAGAGACCCAGTACTTC
CDR3: CASSVDTVQETQYF
size: few
V: TRBV9
D: .
J: TRBJ2-5

DNA: TGTGCCAGCAGTGAGCATGCCGGGACTAGCGGGAGCAGCGAGCAGTACTTC
CDR3: CASSEHAGTSGSSEQYF
size: few
V: TRBV25-1
D: TRBD2
J: TRBJ2-7

DNA: TGTGCCAGCAGTTTTACAGGGGTACGATCTAACTATGGCTACACCTTC
CDR3: CASSFTGVRSNYGYTF
size: few
V: TRBV6-5
D: TRBD1
J: TRBJ1-2

DNA: TGTGCCAGGGCACCGGGACTCACCAATGAGCAGTTCTTC
CDR3: CARAPGLTNEQFF
size: .
V: TRBV11-2
D: .
J: TRBJ2-1

DNA: TGCAGCGTTCCGACTAGCGGGAGTGAAGAGCAGTACTTC
CDR3: CSVPTSGSEEQYF
size: few
V: TRBV29-1
D: TRBD2
J: TRBJ2-7

DNA: TGCGCCAGCAGTAACGCAGGGGACCCCGGGGAGCTGTTTTTT
CDR3: CASSNAGDPGELFF
size: .
V: TRBV5-1
D: .
J: TRBJ2-2

DNA: TGTGCCAGCAGATCGACGGTCCTCCTGGGGGGAGGCTACACCTTC
CDR3: CASRSTVLLGGGYTF
size: few
V: TRBV5-6
D: .
J: TRBJ1-2

DNA: TGTGCCACCAGCAGAGACGGCGACTGGCCGTACTTC
CDR3: CATSRDGDWPYF
size: .
V: TRBV15
D: .
J: TRBJ2-7

DNA: TGTGCCAGTAGTAACCGAGGACTAGCGGGGGCCCCTCAGTATTTT
CDR3: CASSNRGLAGAPQYF
size: .
V: TRBV19
D: TRBD2
J: TRBJ2-3

DNA: TGTGCCAGTAATCGCGGCTTCCCTCATCCCGAGGAAAAACTGTTTTTT
CDR3: CASNRGFPHPEEKLFF
size: .
V: TRBV19
D: .
J: TRBJ1-4

DNA: TGTGCCAGCAGTGAGAATTGGGAGTTAAATGAAAAACTGTTTTTT
CDR3: CASSENWELNEKLFF
size: few
V: TRBV25-1
D: .
J: TRBJ1-4

DNA: TGTGCCAGCAGTCGCGGGACTAGCGGGGGCCCCGGGGAGCTGTTTTTT
CDR3: CASSRGTSGGPGELFF
size: few
V: TRBV6-6
D: TRBD2
J: TRBJ2-2

DNA: TGCGCCAGCAGCCAGTACCACAGGGGAGAAACAGATACGCAGTATTTT
CDR3: CASSQYHRGETDTQYF
size: .
V: TRBV4-3
D: TRBD1
J: TRBJ2-3

DNA: TGTGCCAGCGGCTCTTCCTACGAGCAGTACTTC
CDR3: CASGSSYEQYF
size: few
V: TRBV7-8
D: .
J: TRBJ2-7

DNA: TGTGCCAGCAGCTTGGGAGGGTTTGGAAACACCATATATTTT
CDR3: CASSLGGFGNTIYF
size: .
V: TRBV5-6
D: .
J: TRBJ1-3

DNA: TGTGCCTGGAGCCCACTAGCGGGGGGGACCCGCACAGATACGCAGTATTTT
CDR3: CAWSPLAGGTRTDTQYF
size: .
V: TRBV30
D: TRBD2
J: TRBJ2-3

DNA: TGTGCCAGCAGCTTCTACAGTCGATACGAGCAGTACTTC
CDR3: CASSFYSRYEQYF
size: few
V: TRBV5-8
D: .
J: TRBJ2-7

DNA: TGCGCCAGCAGCCTCGGGACAGGGGCCGAGACCCAGTACTTC
CDR3: CASSLGTGAETQYF
size: few
V: TRBV5-1
D: TRBD1
J: TRBJ2-5

DNA: TGTGCCAGCAGCGTAGATTTGGGACAGGGGGACTATGGCTACACCTTC
CDR3: CASSVDLGQGDYGYTF
size: .
V: TRBV9
D: TRBD1
J: TRBJ1-2